A single sample is the source of the 27 T cell receptor beta chains below, sequenced in a study of Graves' ophthalmopathy and Graves' hyperthyroidism. RNA transcripts yielded amplified TCR beta CDR3 regions. HTBI primers were employed in first-round RT-PCR, then a second-round multiplex PCR followed. In TCRdb, the multiplex PCR reads were re-called with MiXCR into one record per CDR3 protein. This sample has 200,000 to 250,000 distinct CDR3 sequences, with roughly 27% found just once. Sequenced: peripheral blood. The receptors shown here come from a man in his fifties or sixties with Graves' ophthalmopathy.

The table lists this clonotype with a few counts. The chain employs TRBV18 and TRBJ2-1; 10 nucleotides line up with TRBD2. This CDR3 contains 17 residues. J was trimmed by 0 bases and V by 5 bases; bases with no gene match: 7. Germline loops: CDR1 KGHSH, CDR2 LQKENI. The CDR3, as DNA: TGTGCCAGCTCATCACTAGCGGGATCAAACTCCTACAATGAGCAGTTCTTC. Translation gives CASSSLAGSNSYNEQFF.

This clonotype was detected many times. This chain uses TRBV5-1 with TRBJ1-2; TRBD1 agrees at 9 bases. Germline CDR1 and CDR2: SGHRS and YFSETQ. The CDR3 consists of 16 residues. After removal of 2 bases from V and 3 bases from J, the junction contained 8 bases not matched to a gene. CDR3 sequence reads: CASSFQNRGLDYGYTF. The CDR3 DNA reads TGCGCCAGCAGCTTCCAGAACAGGGGGCTGGACTATGGCTACACCTTC.

This clonotype showed up many times. The V and J genes are TRBV28 and TRBJ2-5, with D possibly matching TRBD2 (6 bases). Germline loops: CDR1 MDHEN, CDR2 SYDVKM. Deletions cut 10 bases from V and 5 bases from J, with 20 bases between. The CDR3 is 14 amino acids. This CDR3 is CATSGAKTRETQYF. The DNA of the CDR3 is TGTGCCACCTCGGGAGCAAAAACCAGGGAGACCCAGTACTTC.

This clonotype has at least ten counts. This rearrangement joins TRBV7-2 to TRBJ1-2; D is unresolved. Trimming took 3 bases from V and 6 from J, leaving 5 bases between them. The germline gives CDR1 SGHTA, CDR2 FQGNSA. The CDR3 sequence is 11 residues long. The CDR3 loop is CASSLGNGYTF. CDR3 nucleotide sequence: TGTGCCAGCAGCTTGGGGAATGGCTACACCTTC. The full variable domain, with the rest looked up from reference TRBV7-2 and TRBJ1-2, is GAGVSQSPSNKVTEKGKDVELRCDPISGHTALYWYRQSLGQGLEFLIYFQGNSAPDKSGLPSDRFSAERTGGSVSTLTIQRTQQEDSAVYLCASSLGNGYTFGSGTRLTVV.

This clonotype showed up many times. This sequence may be a read error, since a much larger clone differs from it by one base. The rearrangement uses TRBV12-3 or TRBV12-4 and TRBJ2-4, with 7 bases lining up with TRBD2. The CDR3 length is 14 residues. The CDR3 reads CASSVRLAENIQYF. The CDR3 DNA reads as TGTGCCAGCAGCGTTAGACTAGCCGAAAACATTCAGTACTTC.

This clonotype occurred many times. The V call is TRBV5-1, the J call TRBJ2-7, with 11 positions matching TRBD2. Germline V gives CDR1 SGHRS, CDR2 YFSETQ. The CDR3 is 15 residues long. V gave up 1 base and J gave up 3 bases; unmatched junction bases: 3. CDR3 in amino acids: CASSLSGTSGYEQYF. The CDR3 DNA follows: TGCGCCAGCAGCTTGTCCGGGACTAGCGGCTACGAGCAGTACTTC.

The chain employs TRBV7-2 and TRBJ2-7; no reliable D call. Germline V gives CDR1 SGHTA, CDR2 FQGNSA. The ends were cut back, 5 bases at V and 0 bases at J, with 14 bases in the middle. The CDR3 is 15 residues long. The CDR3 reads CASSPARARSYEQYF. DNA for the CDR3: TGTGCCAGCAGCCCCGCACGGGCACGCTCCTACGAGCAGTACTTC.

V is TRBV6-1 and J is TRBJ2-7; no definite D call. From germline, CDR1 is MNHNS and CDR2 SASEGT. Trimming removed 6 bases from V and 3 bases from J, with 21 bases in between. This CDR3 is 16 amino acids long. DNA for the CDR3: TGTGCCAGCAGCGGACCAAGTTTGGCCATGGACTACGAGCAGTACTTC. The encoded protein is CASSGPSLAMDYEQYF.

This sequence joins TRBV6-2 or TRBV6-3 and TRBJ1-2; unclear D gene. V dropped 2 bases and J dropped 1 base, with 11 bases sitting between them. CDR3 length equals 15 residues. Germline values: CDR1 MNHEY, CDR2 SVGEGT. The CDR3 nucleotides read TGTGCCAGCAGTTACGAGGGAGGAATTAACTATGGCTACACCTTC. Protein: CASSYEGGINYGYTF.

This clonotype was observed a handful of times. The genes are TRBV7-8 and TRBJ2-7, with D hard to call. The CDR3 runs to 15 residues. CDR1 SGHVS and CDR2 FQNEAQ come from the germline V gene. With 5 bases removed from V and 2 bases from J, the gap between germline ends came to 16 bases. As DNA, the CDR3 is TGTGCCAGCAGCCTGGAGAACGCGGCTACCTACGAGCAGTACTTC. Translated, it gives CASSLENAATYEQYF.

The genes are TRBV20-1 and TRBJ2-5; unclear D gene. This CDR3 spans 14 amino acids. Trimming removed 0 bases from V and 2 bases from J, with 10 bases in between. Germline CDR1 and CDR2: DFQATT and SNEGSKA (reference sequence). The CDR3, as DNA: TGCAGTGCTAGAGATCAAATGAAACAAGAGACCCAGTACTTC. Its translation: CSARDQMKQETQYF.

The rearrangement joins TRBV7-3 to TRBJ2-5, with D maybe TRBD1 (6 bases). The CDR3 length is 17 residues. Trimming pared 5 bases from V and 5 bases from J, leaving 24 bases between. Germline V CDR1 and CDR2: SGHTA, FQGTGA. CDR3 DNA: TGTGCCAGCAGCCCAACCCTCGATTCAGGGGTATCGGAGACCCAGTACTTC. Amino acids: CASSPTLDSGVSETQYF.

This clonotype was found many times. V usage is TRBV6-2 or TRBV6-3 and J usage is TRBJ2-5; D is perhaps TRBD1 or TRBD2 (5 bases each). This CDR3 comprises 18 residues. Trimming left V 3 bases short and J 3 bases short, with 23 bases between. Germline-derived CDR1 and CDR2 are MNHEY and SVGEGT. The CDR3 DNA follows: TGTGCCAGCAGTTATGATCGGGGACCGGCAGGGCTAGAAGAGACCCAGTACTTC. Translated: CASSYDRGPAGLEETQYF.

This clonotype appeared many times. The rearrangement links TRBV19 to TRBJ1-1; perhaps TRBD1 as D (6 bases). Trimming removed 5 bases at V and 4 bases at J, with 14 bases between. The CDR3 is 14 amino acids. Per the germline V gene, CDR1 is LNHDA and CDR2 is SQIVND (reference sequence). CDR3 in DNA: TGTGCCAGTAGTGGGCAAGGGGGGGGCACTGAAGCTTTCTTT. Its translation is CASSGQGGGTEAFF. The variable domain in full, with the rest retrieved from reference TRBV19 and TRBJ1-1, is DGGITQSPKYLFRKEGQNVTLSCEQNLNHDAMYWYRQDPGQGLRLIYYSQIVNDFQKGDIAEGYSVSREKKESFPLTVTSAQKNPTAFYLCASSGQGGGTEAFFGQGTRLTVV.

The gene calls are TRBV10-2 and TRBJ1-1; the match to TRBD1 covers 8 bases. The CDR3 has 13 residues. The V gene end was trimmed by 10 bases and the J gene end by 3 bases; junction bases not matched to a gene: 7. CDR1 and CDR2 from the germline V gene are WSHSY and SAAADI. The CDR3 DNA reads as TGCGCCACCCGGACAGGGCCAGACACTGAAGCTTTCTTT. Residues: CATRTGPDTEAFF.

This clonotype was counted ten times or more. The chain combines TRBV6-5 with TRBJ2-7; the D gene is possibly TRBD1 (6 bases). CDR1 is MNHEY, CDR2 SVGAGI, per germline. The V and J ends lost 6 bases and 1 base respectively, with 10 bases between them. The CDR3 is 13 amino acids. CDR3 coding DNA: TGTGCCAGCAGCCCAGGGGCTTCCTACGAGCAGTACTTC. It yields the protein CASSPGASYEQYF.

V and J are TRBV19 and TRBJ1-2; maybe TRBD1 (6 bases). CDR3 length: 12 residues. Germline V lookup: CDR1 LNHDA, CDR2 SQIVND (reference sequence). V gave up 6 bases and J gave up 6 bases, with 11 bases separating them. For the CDR3, the DNA is TGTGCCAGTAGGGCGGGGGGCCATGGCTACACCTTC. Its translation: CASRAGGHGYTF.

CDR3 DNA: TGCAGTGCTCCTTCCCGGGACAGGGGGATAGACACTGAAGCTTTCTTT. Translated: CSAPSRDRGIDTEAFF. The V and J genes are TRBV20-1 and TRBJ1-1; 11 bases are a match to TRBD1. Germline CDR1 is DFQATT and CDR2 is SNEGSKA (reference sequence). Trimming took 5 bases from V and 3 from J; bases not matched to a gene: 11. The CDR3 spans 16 residues.

The chain is built from TRBV28 and TRBJ1-1; no definite D call. Germline CDR1 is MDHEN and CDR2 is SYDVKM. Trimming took 6 bases from V and 1 from J, leaving 18 bases between them. This CDR3 comprises 16 residues. CDR3 nucleotides: TGTGCCAGCAGCAATGGGCCGTTCAGATCGAACACTGAAGCTTTCTTT. This sequence encodes CASSNGPFRSNTEAFF.

The sample holds many counts of this clonotype. This sequence joins TRBV12-3 or TRBV12-4 and TRBJ1-1, with D unresolved. The CDR3 runs to 13 residues. V gave up 1 base and J gave up 5 bases, with 8 bases separating them. The CDR3 DNA reads TGTGCCAGCAGTTTAGGGCGGGAAACTGAAGCTTTCTTT. This codes for CASSLGRETEAFF.

This clonotype was found once. This rearrangement joins TRBV7-3 to TRBJ2-7, with D unresolved. CDR1 SGHTA and CDR2 FQGTGA come from the germline V gene. V lost 6 bases and J 5 bases, leaving 14 bases between the germline ends. This CDR3 region has 13 residues. In DNA, the CDR3 is TGTGCCAGCAGGTCTCTCTCGGGTGACGAGCAGTACTTC. Protein: CASRSLSGDEQYF. The whole variable domain, remainder taken from reference TRBV7-3 and TRBJ2-7, is GAGVSQTPSNKVTEKGKYVELRCDPISGHTALYWYRQSLGQGPEFLIYFQGTGAADDSGLPNDRFFAVRPEGSVSTLKIQRTERGDSAVYLCASRSLSGDEQYFGPGTRLTVT.

This clonotype was recorded at least ten times. The chain has TRBV29-1 and TRBJ1-5, with D perhaps matching TRBD1 (5 bases). The germline gives CDR1 SQVTM, CDR2 ANQGSEA. Trimming took off 6 bases at V and 0 bases at J, with 9 bases between the two ends. CDR3 length: 13 amino acids. The CDR3 protein is CSVQVHSNQPQHF. In DNA form, the CDR3 reads TGCAGCGTACAGGTCCATAGCAATCAGCCCCAGCATTTT.

V usage is TRBV12-3 or TRBV12-4 and J usage is TRBJ1-2; no firm D call. This CDR3 is 15 amino acids long. Trimming stripped 6 bases from V and 3 bases from J, with 17 bases between. The CDR3 region has the DNA TGTGCCAGCAGCCCTCCCCCCGGGCCGGACTATGGCTACACCTTC. It translates to CASSPPPGPDYGYTF.

The CDR3 here is CASSSKGSQHF. The CDR3 coding sequence is TGTGCCAGCAGTTCCAAGGGCTCCCAGCATTTT. The rearrangement uses TRBV6-5 and TRBJ1-5; D unclear. The CDR3 extends over 11 amino acids. CDR1 is MNHEY and CDR2 is SVGAGI in the germline V gene. V was trimmed by 4 bases and J by 11 bases, leaving 9 bases between them.

In its sample, this clonotype was seen many times. The chain joins TRBV11-1 to TRBJ2-7, with D perhaps TRBD2 (5 bases). Between the trimmed V and J ends, which lost 5 bases and 3 bases, there was a span of 11 bases. The CDR3 is made up of 13 amino acids. CDR1 and CDR2 from the germline V gene are SGHAT and FQDESV (reference sequence). CDR3 loop: CASSRGPLYEQYF. CDR3 in DNA: TGTGCCAGCAGCCGCGGGCCACTCTACGAGCAGTACTTC.

The gene calls are TRBV6-5 and TRBJ1-1, with 9 bases identical to TRBD1. With 0 bases clipped from V and 1 base from J, the junction kept 0 bases outside the gene matches. The length of the CDR3 is 15 residues. Germline lookup yields CDR1 MNHEY and CDR2 SVGAGI. CDR3 coding DNA: TGTGCCAGCAGTTACTCGGGACAGGGGAACACTGAAGCTTTCTTT. Its translation: CASSYSGQGNTEAFF.

This clonotype has ten or more counts. The chain has TRBV28 and TRBJ1-5, with 8 bases that match TRBD1. The germline CDR1 and CDR2 sequences are MDHEN and SYDVKM. J lost 4 bases, V lost 6 bases, and 8 bases had no gene match. The CDR3 extends over 15 amino acids. CDR3 in amino acids: CASSLATGGNQPQHF. CDR3 nucleotides: TGTGCCAGCAGCCTCGCAACAGGGGGGAATCAGCCCCAGCATTTT. The complete variable domain, with remaining parts taken from reference TRBV28 and TRBJ1-5, reads DVKVTQSSRYLVKRTGEKVFLECVQDMDHENMFWYRQDPGLGLRLIYFSYDVKMKEKGDIPEGYSVSREKKERFSLILESASTNQTSMYLCASSLATGGNQPQHFGDGTRLSIL.